The source of this T cell receptor beta chain is a study of response to subunit inactivated influenza vaccine. Study-level points and caveats: Seasonal influenza vaccination, on each occasion, was suggested by the authors to recruit few new T cells.

MiXCR, run by TCRdb on the RT-PCR reads, gives a single entry per CDR3 protein. The table includes about 180,000 distinct CDR3 sequences, 7.5% to 10% detected once. This clonotype was seen only a few times. What it binds is not known. V lost 5 bases to trimming and J lost 2 bases, with 9 bases between them. Germline lookup yields CDR1 LNHDA and CDR2 SQIVND (reference sequence). The CDR3 is 13 residues long. V gene TRBV19 combines with J gene TRBJ1-2; D perhaps matches TRBD1 (5 bases). The receptor was derived from a man between 45 and 60 years old who received an inactivated influenza vaccine. The source was non-naive T cells sorted from PBMCs, collected on the day of vaccination. The DNA for the CDR3 is TGTGCCAGTAGTCGGGACCGCAACTATGGCTACACCTTC. It specifies CASSRDRNYGYTF.